This passage covers 21 T cell receptor beta chains from one sample sequenced in a study of blood T cells in healthy people across ages (dated by TCRdb to about 2015). The library was prepared using 5' RACE. Sequencing took place on an Illumina HiSeq 2500. The second PCR ran for roughly 6 to 11 cycles and used a J-beta primer mix along with a sample-barcoded 5' primer. Using fastp trimming at Q25 and MiXCR clonotype assembly, TCRdb reanalyzed the public sequencing data and kept in-frame beta chains. Each entry is one CDR3 protein sequence, shown with its most common DNA and genes. The sample yields 710,000 or so distinct CDR3 sequences; roughly 32% were counted once. The ten largest clones take up about 16% of the sample. The source material was blood. The receptor source for this set is a woman older than 75 in good health. Donor details come from another sample of the same person, matched by shared clones.

This clonotype was seen many times. This rearrangement joins TRBV7-2 to TRBJ2-7; D is perhaps TRBD1 (6 bases). Looked up from germline, CDR1 is SGHTA and CDR2 is FQGNSA. Trimming removed 6 bases at V and 2 bases at J, with 17 bases between. The CDR3 loop spans 15 amino acids. CDR3 sequence: CASRTASGQPYEQYF. The CDR3 DNA follows: TGTGCCAGCAGGACTGCCTCGGGACAACCCTACGAGCAGTACTTC.

The rearrangement links TRBV4-2 to TRBJ1-2; 7 bases agree with TRBD1. Germline CDR1 is LGHNA and CDR2 is YNFKEQ. This CDR3 comprises 15 residues. J gave up 4 bases and V 0 bases, and 5 bases lay outside the gene matches. Written as DNA, the CDR3 is TGTGCCAGCAGCCAAGATTCAGGGGGTGGCTATGGCTACACCTTC. Protein: CASSQDSGGGYGYTF.

Regarding this clonotype: A much larger clone sits a single nucleotide away, making a read error possible. The chain is built from TRBV7-3 and TRBJ2-1; TRBD2 agrees at 8 bases. Germline values: CDR1 SGHTA, CDR2 FQGTGA. V gave up 5 bases and J gave up 6 bases; unmatched junction bases: 9. CDR3 size: 15 residues. CDR3 sequence: CASSMSGGPSNEQFF. CDR3 nucleotide sequence: TGTGCCAGCAGCATGAGCGGGGGCCCCTCCAATGAGCAGTTCTTC.

This clonotype was found many times. A much larger clonotype is one base distant, so this may be a read error. The genes are TRBV7-2 and TRBJ2-5, with D tentatively TRBD2 (6 bases). CDR3 length equals 14 residues. Germline V lookup: CDR1 SGHTA, CDR2 FQGNSA. Trimming removed 7 bases from V and 11 bases from J, with 23 bases in between. In nucleotides, the CDR3 is TGTGCCAGCACCCGCGACTCCGGGAGAGATGAGCAGTACTTC. Encoded protein: CASTRDSGRDEQYF.

The chain links TRBV20-1 to TRBJ2-1; 10 nucleotides align to TRBD2. Germline CDR1 and CDR2: DFQATT and SNEGSKA (reference sequence). The CDR3 sequence is 17 residues long. V shed 3 bases, J shed 3 bases, and the junction held 11 bases outside the gene matches. The CDR3 region is CSARELFGTSVYNEQFF. The CDR3 bases are TGCAGTGCTAGGGAGCTGTTCGGGACTAGCGTCTACAATGAGCAGTTCTTC.

This clonotype was seen a handful of times. The rearrangement joins TRBV2 to TRBJ1-5; D might be TRBD1 (5 bases). Germline V gene data show CDR1 as SNHLY and CDR2 as FYNNEI. The CDR3 totals 15 residues. The ends were cut back, 1 base at V and 4 bases at J, with 11 bases in the middle. CDR3 nucleotide sequence: TGTGCCAGCAGTGAAGTAGGGGACCCTAATCAGCCCCAGCATTTT. It is translated as CASSEVGDPNQPQHF.

This clonotype appeared many times. The chain recombines TRBV7-9 with TRBJ2-7; D may be TRBD1 (6 bases). Germline V gives CDR1 SEHNR, CDR2 FQNEAQ (reference sequence). V lost 5 bases and J 4 bases, leaving 9 bases between the germline ends. The CDR3 is made up of 12 amino acids. The CDR3 sequence is CASSVQGYEQYF. In nucleotides, the CDR3 is TGTGCCAGCAGCGTACAGGGTTACGAGCAGTACTTC.

This clonotype has at least ten counts. CDR3 residues: CASSLFGLRGGEQFF. The CDR3 DNA reads TGTGCCAGCAGTTTATTCGGGTTGAGGGGGGGTGAGCAGTTCTTC. This rearrangement joins TRBV27 to TRBJ2-1; TRBD2 is a possible D gene (7 bases). Germline V gene lookup returns CDR1 MNHEY and CDR2 SMNVEV (reference sequence). The CDR3 extends over 15 amino acids. Trimming removed 1 base from V and 9 bases from J, with 16 bases in between.

V is TRBV12-3 or TRBV12-4 and J is TRBJ1-3; D is uncertain. The CDR3 runs 13 residues. The V gene lost 8 bases and the J gene lost 2 bases, with 10 bases spanning the gap. CDR3 bases: TGTGCCAGCGGAACCGCAGCTGGAAACACCATATATTTT. Residues: CASGTAAGNTIYF.

Only a few counts were recorded for this clonotype. V and J are TRBV20-1 and TRBJ1-1, with 10 bases aligning to TRBD1. This CDR3 region has 14 residues. Trimming cost V 6 bases and J 5 bases; bases outside gene matches: 9. Germline V lookup: CDR1 DFQATT, CDR2 SNEGSKA (reference sequence). The CDR3 region is CSARRQGAGTEAFF. The CDR3 DNA reads as TGCAGTGCGCGGAGACAGGGGGCAGGAACTGAAGCTTTCTTT.

This clonotype has more than one count but fewer than ten. The chain has TRBV2 and TRBJ1-2; 9 positions match TRBD1. V trimming: 4 bases; J trimming: 4 bases; junction bases outside the gene matches: 7. The CDR3 runs 15 residues. The V gene's germline CDR1 is SNHLY and CDR2 FYNNEI. CDR3 amino acids: CASSGSLQGAYGYTF. CDR3 DNA sequence: TGTGCCAGCAGTGGAAGTCTACAGGGGGCCTATGGCTACACCTTC.

This chain uses TRBV6-1 with TRBJ2-7; 7 positions match TRBD2. The V gene end was trimmed by 6 bases and the J gene end by 5 bases; junction bases not matched to a gene: 7. The CDR3 length is 13 residues. Germline V gives CDR1 MNHNS, CDR2 SASEGT. CDR3 protein: CASSVGGSNEQYF. The CDR3 DNA reads TGTGCCAGCAGCGTGGGAGGGAGCAACGAGCAGTACTTC.

This clonotype occurred many times. The CDR3 loop is CASSLASQVESYTF. The CDR3 coding sequence is TGTGCCAGCAGCTTAGCGAGTCAGGTCGAGAGCTACACCTTC. The chain couples TRBV7-9 to TRBJ1-2; no clear D. The CDR3 runs 14 residues. The germline gives CDR1 SEHNR, CDR2 FQNEAQ (reference sequence). V was clipped by 0 bases and J by 9 bases, with 14 bases between them.

This clonotype occurred many times. V gene TRBV7-2 combines with J gene TRBJ2-1; D unclear. CDR1 is SGHTA and CDR2 is FQGNSA in the germline V gene. CDR3 length: 13 amino acids. V was clipped by 2 bases and J by 4 bases, with 6 bases between them. CDR3 sequence (DNA): TGTGCCAGCAGCTTAAGCAAATACAATGAGCAGTTCTTC. Translated: CASSLSKYNEQFF.

This clonotype was found a few times. The chain carries TRBV14 and TRBJ1-6; D is uncertain. The ends were cut back, 0 bases at V and 10 bases at J, with 13 bases in the middle. There are 15 residues in the CDR3. Germline lookup yields CDR1 SGHDN and CDR2 FVKESK. CDR3 residues: CASSQDPVGRSPLHF. CDR3 nucleotide sequence: TGTGCCAGCAGCCAAGATCCTGTAGGCAGATCACCCCTCCACTTT. The variable domain in full, with the rest retrieved from reference TRBV14 and TRBJ1-6, is EAGVTQFPSHSVIEKGQTVTLRCDPISGHDNLYWYRRVMGKEIKFLLHFVKESKQDESGMPNNRFLAERTGGTYSTLKVQPAELEDSGVYFCASSQDPVGRSPLHFGNGTRLTVT.

This clonotype has more than one count but fewer than ten. The chain has TRBV28 and TRBJ2-3, with D hard to call. The V and J ends lost 4 bases and 6 bases respectively, with 14 bases between them. The CDR3 is 14 residues long. The germline CDR1 and CDR2 sequences are MDHEN and SYDVKM. The CDR3 sequence is CASSSSPARDTQYF. The CDR3 region has the DNA TGTGCCAGCAGTTCATCCCCGGCCAGGGATACGCAGTATTTT. Looking up the rest from reference TRBV28 and TRBJ2-3 gives the full variable domain: DVKVTQSSRYLVKRTGEKVFLECVQDMDHENMFWYRQDPGLGLRLIYFSYDVKMKEKGDIPEGYSVSREKKERFSLILESASTNQTSMYLCASSSSPARDTQYFGPGTRLTVL.

As regards this clonotype: Being one base from a much bigger clone, this may be a read error. This chain links TRBV20-1 with TRBJ1-5; D is uncertain. The V gene lost 0 bases and the J gene lost 6 bases, with 21 bases spanning the gap. The CDR3 totals 17 residues. CDR1 and CDR2 from the germline V gene are DFQATT and SNEGSKA (reference sequence). The CDR3 DNA reads as TGCAGTGCTAGAGACCCGAGCCCGGGATCCCTTAGTCAGCCCCAGCATTTT. Translating gives CSARDPSPGSLSQPQHF.

In the case of this clonotype: A much larger clone differs from this one at a single base, so this may be a read error. The chain employs TRBV19 and TRBJ2-7, with TRBD2 as a possible D gene (6 bases). Germline CDR1 is LNHDA and CDR2 is SQIVND (reference sequence). This CDR3 has 14 amino acids. The CDR3 spells CAGSARDFSYEQYF. The CDR3 DNA reads as TGTGCCGGTAGTGCCCGGGACTTCTCCTACGAGCAGTACTTC.

This clonotype was seen many times. V is TRBV10-3 and J is TRBJ1-2; D may be TRBD1 (5 bases). This CDR3 is built from 14 residues. Trimming left V 0 bases short and J 5 bases short, with 10 bases between. CDR1 and CDR2 (germline): ENHRY, SYGVKD. This chain's CDR3 is CAISESIGTYGYTF. CDR3 DNA sequence: TGTGCCATCAGTGAGTCGATTGGGACTTATGGCTACACCTTC.

To note about this clonotype: One end of the junction fails to match germline, which may point to a read error. The CDR3 spells CASSWDTEETQHF. The DNA of the CDR3 is TGTGCCAGCAGCTGGGACACTGAAGAGACCCAGCACTTC. The chain recombines TRBV5-6 with TRBJ2-7, with D perhaps TRBD1 (6 bases). Per germline, CDR1 SGHDT and CDR2 YYEEEE. This CDR3 region has 13 residues.

This clonotype occurred many times. The chain joins TRBV6-1 to TRBJ1-1; no reliable D call. The CDR3 sequence is 15 residues long. In germline, CDR1 is MNHNS, CDR2 SASEGT. The ends were cut back, 8 bases at V and 4 bases at J, with 20 bases in the middle. CDR3 sequence (DNA): TGTGCCAGCTGTCGGGGTGTACAGACTTGCACTGAAGCTTTCTTT. This gives the protein CASCRGVQTCTEAFF.